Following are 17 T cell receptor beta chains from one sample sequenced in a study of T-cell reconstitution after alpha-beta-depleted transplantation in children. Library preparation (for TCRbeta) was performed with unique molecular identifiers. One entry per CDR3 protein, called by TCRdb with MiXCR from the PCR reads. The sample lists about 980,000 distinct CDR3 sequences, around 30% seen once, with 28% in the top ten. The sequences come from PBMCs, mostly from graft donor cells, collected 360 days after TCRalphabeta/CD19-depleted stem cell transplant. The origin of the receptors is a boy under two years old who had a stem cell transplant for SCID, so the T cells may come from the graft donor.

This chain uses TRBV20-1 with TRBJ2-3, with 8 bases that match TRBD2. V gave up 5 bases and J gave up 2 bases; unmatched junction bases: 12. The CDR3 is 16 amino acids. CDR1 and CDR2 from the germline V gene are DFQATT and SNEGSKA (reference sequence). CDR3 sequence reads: CSASQIGRGDTDTQYF. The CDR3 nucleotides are TGCAGTGCTTCCCAGATTGGGCGGGGGGACACAGATACGCAGTATTTT.

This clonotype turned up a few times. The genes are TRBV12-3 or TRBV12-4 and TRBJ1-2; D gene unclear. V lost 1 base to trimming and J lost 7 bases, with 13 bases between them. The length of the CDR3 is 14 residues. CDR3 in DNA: TGTGCCAGCAGTTTAGGGGCAGTACGCAGTGGCTACACCTTC. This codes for CASSLGAVRSGYTF.

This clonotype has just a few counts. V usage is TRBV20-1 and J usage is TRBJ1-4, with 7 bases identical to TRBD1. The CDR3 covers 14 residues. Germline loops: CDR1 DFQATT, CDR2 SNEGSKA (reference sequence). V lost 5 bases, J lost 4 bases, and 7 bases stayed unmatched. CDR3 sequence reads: CSARGDSFNEKLFF. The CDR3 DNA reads TGCAGTGCTCGGGGGGACAGCTTTAATGAAAAACTGTTTTTT.

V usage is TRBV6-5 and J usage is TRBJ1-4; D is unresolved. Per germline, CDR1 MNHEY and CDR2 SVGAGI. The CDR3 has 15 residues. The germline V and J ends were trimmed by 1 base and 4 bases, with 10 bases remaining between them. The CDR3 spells CASSYYKGGNEKLFF. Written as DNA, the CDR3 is TGTGCCAGCAGTTACTATAAGGGAGGTAATGAAAAACTGTTTTTT.

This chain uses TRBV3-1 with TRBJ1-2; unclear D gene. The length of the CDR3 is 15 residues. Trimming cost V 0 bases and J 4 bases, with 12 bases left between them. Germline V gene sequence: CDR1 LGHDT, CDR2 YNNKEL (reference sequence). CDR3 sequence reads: CASSQDWNNVYGYTF. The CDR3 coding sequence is TGTGCCAGCAGCCAAGATTGGAACAACGTCTATGGCTACACCTTC.

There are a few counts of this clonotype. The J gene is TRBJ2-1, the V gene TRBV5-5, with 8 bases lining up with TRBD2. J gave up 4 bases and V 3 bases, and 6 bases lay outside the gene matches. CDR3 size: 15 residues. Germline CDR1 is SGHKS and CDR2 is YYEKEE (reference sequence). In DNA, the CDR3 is TGTGCCAGCAGCTCGGGTAGCGGGGAGTACAATGAGCAGTTCTTC. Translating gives CASSSGSGEYNEQFF. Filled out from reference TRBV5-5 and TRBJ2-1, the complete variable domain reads DAGVTQSPTHLIKTRGQQVTLRCSPISGHKSVSWYQQVLGQGPQFIFQYYEKEERGRGNFPDRFSARQFPNYSSELNVNALLLGDSALYLCASSSGSGEYNEQFFGPGTRLTVL.

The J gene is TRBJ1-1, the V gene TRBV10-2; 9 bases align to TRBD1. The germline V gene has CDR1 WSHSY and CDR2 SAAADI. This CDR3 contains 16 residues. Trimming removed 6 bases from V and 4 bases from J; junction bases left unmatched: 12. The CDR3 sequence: CASRRGQGIWGTEAFF. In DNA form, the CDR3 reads TGCGCCAGCAGACGGGGACAGGGTATTTGGGGCACTGAAGCTTTCTTT.

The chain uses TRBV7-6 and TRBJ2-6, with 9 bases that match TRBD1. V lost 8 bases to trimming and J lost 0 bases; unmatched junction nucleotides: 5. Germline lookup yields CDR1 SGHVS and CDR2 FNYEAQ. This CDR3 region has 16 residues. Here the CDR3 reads CASARGQGSGANVLTF. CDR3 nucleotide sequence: TGTGCCAGCGCCCGGGGACAGGGCTCTGGGGCCAACGTCCTGACTTTC. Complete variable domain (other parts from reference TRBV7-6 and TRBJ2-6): GAGVSQSPRYKVTKRGQDVALRCDPISGHVSLYWYRQALGQGPEFLTYFNYEAQQDKSGLPNDRFSAERPEGSISTLTIQRTEQRDSAMYRCASARGQGSGANVLTFGAGSRLTVL.

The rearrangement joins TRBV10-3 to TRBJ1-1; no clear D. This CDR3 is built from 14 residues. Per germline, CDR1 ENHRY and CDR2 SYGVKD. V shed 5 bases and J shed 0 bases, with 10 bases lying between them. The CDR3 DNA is TGTGCCATCAGTTCCCGACACCTGAACACTGAAGCTTTCTTT. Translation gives CAISSRHLNTEAFF.

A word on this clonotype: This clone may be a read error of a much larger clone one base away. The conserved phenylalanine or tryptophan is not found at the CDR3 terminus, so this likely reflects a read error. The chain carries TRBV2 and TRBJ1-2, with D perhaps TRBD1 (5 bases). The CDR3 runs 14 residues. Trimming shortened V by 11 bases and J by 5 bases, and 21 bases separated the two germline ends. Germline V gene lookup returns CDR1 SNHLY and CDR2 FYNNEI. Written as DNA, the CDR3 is TGTGCCCACCGAGGGGACCCTCTGGGATATGGCTACACCTAC. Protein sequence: CAHRGDPLGYGYTY.

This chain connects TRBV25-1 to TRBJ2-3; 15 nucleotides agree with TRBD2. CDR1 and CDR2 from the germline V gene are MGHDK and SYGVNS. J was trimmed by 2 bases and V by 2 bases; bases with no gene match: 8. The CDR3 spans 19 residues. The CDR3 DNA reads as TGTGCCAGCAGTGAAATTGCCGGGACTAGCGGGGGGAACACAGATACGCAGTATTTT. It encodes CASSEIAGTSGGNTDTQYF.

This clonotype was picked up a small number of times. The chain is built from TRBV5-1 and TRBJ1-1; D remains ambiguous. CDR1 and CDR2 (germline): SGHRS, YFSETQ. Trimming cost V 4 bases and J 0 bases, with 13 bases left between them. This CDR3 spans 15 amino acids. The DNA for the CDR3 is TGCGCCAGCAGCCCGCCCGGGTTCTTGAACACTGAAGCTTTCTTT. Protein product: CASSPPGFLNTEAFF.

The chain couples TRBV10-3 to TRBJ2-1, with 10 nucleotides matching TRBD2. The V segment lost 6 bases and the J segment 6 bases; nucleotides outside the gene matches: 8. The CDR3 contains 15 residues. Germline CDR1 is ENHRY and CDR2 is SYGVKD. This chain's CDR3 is CAIRALERGGNEQFF. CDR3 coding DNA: TGTGCCATCAGGGCCCTAGAGCGGGGGGGCAATGAGCAGTTCTTC.

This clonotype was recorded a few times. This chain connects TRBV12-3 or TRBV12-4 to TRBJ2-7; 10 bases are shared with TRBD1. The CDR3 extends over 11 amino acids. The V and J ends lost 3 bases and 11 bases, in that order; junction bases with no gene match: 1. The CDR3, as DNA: TGTGCCAGCAGTTTGGGGACAGGGGAGTACTTC. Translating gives CASSLGTGEYF.

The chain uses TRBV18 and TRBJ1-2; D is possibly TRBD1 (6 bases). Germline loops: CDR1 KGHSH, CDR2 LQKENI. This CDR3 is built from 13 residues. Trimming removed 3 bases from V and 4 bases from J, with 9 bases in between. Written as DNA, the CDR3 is TGTGCCAGCTCACCGGGGGCCGTCTATGGCTACACCTTC. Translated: CASSPGAVYGYTF.

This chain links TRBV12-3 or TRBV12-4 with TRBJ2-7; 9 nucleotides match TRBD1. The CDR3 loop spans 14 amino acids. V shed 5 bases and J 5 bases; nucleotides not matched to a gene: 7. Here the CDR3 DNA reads TGTGCCAGCAGTGGAGACAGGGGGGTTGACGAGCAGTACTTC. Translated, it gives CASSGDRGVDEQYF.

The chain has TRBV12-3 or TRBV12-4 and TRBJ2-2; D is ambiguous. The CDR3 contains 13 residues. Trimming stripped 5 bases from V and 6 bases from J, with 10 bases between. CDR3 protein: CASSKVDAGELFF. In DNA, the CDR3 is TGTGCCAGCAGTAAAGTAGACGCCGGGGAGCTGTTTTTT.